This TCR beta chain was identified during a study of glioma-infiltrating T cells after dendritic cell vaccination. Across the study: Dendritic cell vaccine was injected intradermally three times, biweekly.

Some clones are missing from TCRdb's copy, which holds only in-frame ones; the method was immunoSEQ multiplex PCR. The data hold approximately 99,000 clones, with around 80% observed a single time. CDR1 and CDR2 from the germline V gene are SGHRS and YFSETQ. Between the trimmed V and J ends, which lost 0 bases and 0 bases, there was a span of 7 bases. The CDR3 is made up of 16 amino acids. Regarding time point: after dendritic cell vaccination, including at tumor progression/relapse. The source is a human donor with glioblastoma. The V call is TRBV5-1, the J call TRBJ2-6; D may be TRBD1 (6 bases). The source was blood, collected after dendritic cell vaccination. The CDR3 nucleotides are TGCGCCAGCAGCTTGGGGGACATCTCTGGGGCCAACGTCCTGACTTTC. Amino acids: CASSLGDISGANVLTF.